The 2 T cell receptor beta chains reported below all come from one sample, sequenced in a study of neurological immune-mediated disorders. TCRdb re-derived calls from the 5' RACE reads in MiXCR, one entry per CDR3 protein. The sample has around 18,000 distinct CDR3 sequences, 27% seen once; the top ten hold around a third. Sequencing was done on a sample of PBMCs. These receptors were obtained from a man aged 50-59 years with HTLV-1-associated myelopathy (HAM/TSP).

The chain recombines TRBV20-1 with TRBJ2-3, with D perhaps being TRBD1 or TRBD2 (6 bases each). This CDR3 is 13 amino acids long. Trimming pared 7 bases from V and 2 bases from J, leaving 13 bases between. Germline V lookup: CDR1 DFQATT, CDR2 SNEGSKA (reference sequence). The CDR3 bases are TGCAGTGTAAGGGGGGTGAACACAGATACGCAGTATTTT. This gives the protein CSVRGVNTDTQYF.

The CDR3 region is CSARDGREVVSDTQYF. CDR3 bases: TGCAGTGCTAGAGATGGACGGGAAGTGGTTTCGGATACGCAGTATTTT. This chain uses TRBV20-1 with TRBJ2-3, with D perhaps TRBD2 (5 bases). The CDR3 covers 16 residues. The germline V gene has CDR1 DFQATT and CDR2 SNEGSKA (reference sequence). Trimming stripped 0 bases from V and 6 bases from J, with 19 bases between.